This TCR beta chain was observed in a study of naive and memory T cell subsets. The beta constant-region primer was an equimolar mix of two oligonucleotides covering TRBC1 and TRBC2. Four rounds of PCR amplified the ligated cDNA using nested alpha and beta constant-region primers plus SP2. TCRdb re-analysed the UMI-ligation and nested PCR reads in MiXCR, keeping a single row per CDR3 protein. The sample lists fewer than 150,000 distinct CDR3 sequences; roughly a fifth were seen once. This clonotype was seen a single time. Its cognate antigen is unknown. Study conclusions and caveats: Over 95% of naive TCR sequences appeared only once, unlike memory subsets. A few larger clonotypes appeared in naive repertoires, especially CD8, possibly memory cells re-expressing CD45RA.

What was sequenced was naive CD8+ T cells from blood. This receptor was identified in a human donor in good health.

CDR3: CSVEDPHNEQFF. DNA of the CDR3: TGCAGCGTTGAAGATCCCCACAATGAGCAGTTCTTC. The V call is TRBV29-1, the J call TRBJ2-1; D is unresolved. The CDR3 sequence is 12 residues long. CDR1 and CDR2 (germline): SQVTM, ANQGSEA. The V gene lost 0 bases and the J gene lost 5 bases, with 5 bases spanning the gap.